Listed here are 21 T cell receptor beta chains from one sample, sequenced in a study of graft-versus-host responses after intestinal transplantation. What these receptors recognize is not known. Assay used: immunoSEQ multiplex PCR; TCRdb lists only in-frame clones, some missing. Seen here are around 90,000 clones, roughly 92% observed once, and the top ten hold about 0.3%. This sample comprised unstimulated CD4+ T cells sorted from spleen or lymph node cells, obtained before intestinal transplant. The receptors were gathered from a human donor who received an intestinal transplant.

The chain links TRBV4-1 to TRBJ2-1; D might be TRBD1 (6 bases). This CDR3 contains 14 residues. Trimming removed 2 bases at V and 6 bases at J, with 11 bases between. Germline V lookup: CDR1 MGHRA, CDR2 YSYEKL. The CDR3 here is CASSQSQGGNEQFF. The CDR3 DNA reads as TGCGCCAGCAGCCAATCCCAAGGGGGCAATGAGCAGTTCTTC.

The chain employs TRBV29-1 and TRBJ1-6, with 10 bases identical to TRBD1. The germline gives CDR1 SQVTM, CDR2 ANQGSEA. The CDR3 covers 13 residues. CDR3 sequence: CNVGQGGNSPLHF. The CDR3 bases are TGCAACGTCGGACAGGGGGGTAATTCACCCCTCCACTTT.

This clone came up once. The chain employs TRBV7-8 and TRBJ1-5; no clear D. Germline V gives CDR1 SGHVS, CDR2 FQNEAQ. The CDR3 is 13 residues long. Trimming left V 3 bases short and J 0 bases short, with 3 bases between. The DNA of the CDR3 is TGTGCCAGCAGCTTCGATAGCAATCAGCCCCAGCATTTT. It specifies CASSFDSNQPQHF.

This clone was observed a single time. The chain couples TRBV7-9 to TRBJ2-1; 9 bases map to TRBD2. With 3 bases clipped from V and 1 base from J, the junction kept 1 base outside the gene matches. Germline V gene data show CDR1 as SEHNR and CDR2 as FQNEAQ (reference sequence). CDR3 length: 15 residues. The CDR3 nucleotides read TGTGCCAGCAGCTTCCTAGCGGGATCCTACAATGAGCAGTTCTTC. Amino acids: CASSFLAGSYNEQFF.

J is TRBJ1-2 and V is TRBV16, with no clear D. V lost 2 bases, J lost 4 bases, and 8 bases lay in between. The length of the CDR3 is 13 residues. Germline loops: CDR1 KGHSY, CDR2 FQNENV. The CDR3: CASSQVVPYGYTF. CDR3 DNA sequence: TGTGCCAGCAGCCAAGTCGTACCCTATGGCTACACCTTC.

The rearrangement joins TRBV6-4 to TRBJ1-5, with D hard to call. Germline V gene lookup returns CDR1 MRHNA and CDR2 SNTAGT. CDR3 length equals 13 residues. The V end was cut by 4 bases, the J end by 6 bases, with 10 bases between. The DNA of the CDR3 is TGTGCCAGCAGTGCCCTAGATGGTCAGCCCCAGCATTTT. It codes for CASSALDGQPQHF.

The J gene is TRBJ1-2, the V gene TRBV5-4, with D unresolved. V was shortened by 4 bases and J by 3 bases, with 16 bases between the two germline ends. In germline, CDR1 is SGHNT, CDR2 YYREEE (reference sequence). The length of the CDR3 is 15 residues. Here the CDR3 reads CASSQGQSPYYGYTF. The CDR3 nucleotides are TGTGCCAGCAGCCAAGGTCAAAGCCCCTACTATGGCTACACCTTC.

V and J are TRBV21-1 and TRBJ1-5; the D call of TRBD1 is as the table states it, not checked on the DNA. TRBV21-1 is classified as a pseudogene. The CDR3 runs to 18 residues. CDR3 loop: CASSKGNLGTGINQPQHF. CDR3 sequence (DNA): TGTGCCAGCAGCAAAGGGAATTTGGGGACAGGTATCAATCAGCCCCAGCATTTT.

The chain is built from TRBV2 and TRBJ2-3, with TRBD1 as a possible D gene (5 bases). This CDR3 contains 14 residues. The V and J ends lost 6 bases and 2 bases respectively, with 12 bases between them. Germline loops: CDR1 SNHLY, CDR2 FYNNEI. In nucleotides, the CDR3 is TGTGCCAGCAGCCCCAGACAGATCACAGATACGCAGTATTTT. As protein: CASSPRQITDTQYF.

CDR3 in amino acids: CASRGLNTEAFF. For the CDR3, the DNA is TGCGCCAGCCGGGGCTTGAACACTGAAGCTTTCTTT. V usage is TRBV5-1 and J usage is TRBJ1-1, with a tentative D call TRBD1 (5 bases). V lost 7 bases and J lost 0, with 7 bases in between. This CDR3 contains 12 residues. Germline CDR1 SGHRS, CDR2 YFSETQ. Supplemented by reference TRBV5-1 and TRBJ1-1, the full variable domain reads KAGVTQTPRYLIKTRGQQVTLSCSPISGHRSVSWYQQTPGQGLQFLFEYFSETQRNKGNFPGRFSGRQFSNSRSEMNVSTLELGDSALYLCASRGLNTEAFFGQGTRLTVV.

The chain links TRBV30 to TRBJ2-7; D is perhaps TRBD1 (5 bases). Trimming left V 0 bases short and J 3 bases short, with 21 bases between. The CDR3 covers 17 residues. Germline CDR1 and CDR2: GTSNPN and SVGIG (reference sequence). In nucleotides, the CDR3 is TGTGCCTGGAGTGTCTTACCGCTGGGGCTCGAGGACTACGAGCAGTACTTC. Translating gives CAWSVLPLGLEDYEQYF.

This chain uses TRBV30 with TRBJ1-2, with 12 bases identical to TRBD1. There are 14 residues in the CDR3. Trimming at V came to 4 bases and at J to 5 bases, leaving 5 bases not matched to a gene. Germline-derived CDR1 and CDR2 are GTSNPN and SVGIG (reference sequence). CDR3 in amino acids: CAWKGDRGHYGYTF. Written as DNA, the CDR3 is TGTGCCTGGAAGGGGGACAGGGGGCATTATGGCTACACCTTC.

This CDR3 reads CASSLAGGDTGELFF. The CDR3, as DNA: TGTGCCAGCAGCTTAGCGGGAGGGGACACCGGGGAGCTGTTTTTT. This chain connects TRBV11-3 to TRBJ2-2; TRBD2 matches at 8 bases. The CDR3 is made up of 15 amino acids. Germline CDR1 and CDR2: SGHNT and YENEEA. The junction had 1 base not matched to a gene; V was cut back by 1 base and J by 3 bases.

This chain uses TRBV5-1 with TRBJ2-5; TRBD1 agrees at 7 bases. The DNA end is more similar to TRBJ2-7, so the J call may be wrong. CDR3 length: 15 amino acids. Germline CDR1 and CDR2: SGHRS and YFSETQ. This chain's CDR3 is CASSRLDRANYEQYF. The CDR3 DNA is TGCGCCAGCAGCCGACTCGACAGGGCAAATTACGAGCAGTACTTC.

V gene TRBV27 combines with J gene TRBJ2-2; D uncertain. Per the germline V gene, CDR1 is MNHEY and CDR2 is SMNVEV (reference sequence). The CDR3 is made up of 17 amino acids. V was shortened by 1 base and J by 7 bases, with 19 bases between the two germline ends. The CDR3 DNA reads as TGTGCCAGCAGTTTATGGGCGACCCCAACCCAGCACGGGGAGCTGTTTTTT. It encodes CASSLWATPTQHGELFF.

This sequence joins TRBV27 and TRBJ1-6; D may be TRBD1 (5 bases). V was trimmed by 4 bases and J by 3 bases, leaving 13 bases between them. Germline CDR1 reads MNHEY; CDR2 reads SMNVEV (reference sequence). The CDR3 covers 16 residues. The CDR3 sequence is CASSSGSWYYNSPLHF. In DNA, the CDR3 is TGTGCCAGCAGTTCAGGGTCCTGGTACTATAATTCACCCCTCCACTTT.

This clone was found once. The gene calls are TRBV25-1 and TRBJ2-3; 8 bases align to TRBD2. V shed 0 bases, J shed 8 bases, and the junction held 13 bases outside the gene matches. The germline CDR1 and CDR2 sequences are MGHDK and SYGVNS. The CDR3 covers 17 residues. CDR3 in DNA: TGTGCCAGCAGTGAATACGAAGGGACGGCCCTAGCGGGTACGCAGTATTTT. Its translation: CASSEYEGTALAGTQYF.

The chain uses TRBV30 and TRBJ1-1; D not certain. The CDR3 runs 13 residues. From germline, CDR1 is GTSNPN and CDR2 SVGIG (reference sequence). V lost 5 bases to trimming and J lost 6 bases, with 16 bases between them. The CDR3 nucleotides are TGTGCCTGGGGGGTACAAACAAACGCTGAAGCTTTCTTT. Encoded protein: CAWGVQTNAEAFF.

This sequence joins TRBV9 and TRBJ2-5; TRBD1 matches at 7 bases. Germline values: CDR1 SGDLS, CDR2 YYNGEE. Unmatched junction bases numbered 7, after V lost 0 bases and J lost 5 bases. CDR3 length equals 15 residues. The CDR3 DNA reads as TGTGCCAGCAGCGTAGCGCCCGAGGGGGCTGAGACCCAGTACTTC. Encoded protein: CASSVAPEGAETQYF. The full variable domain, in which reference TRBV9 and TRBJ2-5 provide the parts outside the CDR3, is DSGVTQTPKHLITATGQRVTLRCSPRSGDLSVYWYQQSLDQGLQFLIQYYNGEERAKGNILERFSAQQFPDLHSELNLSSLELGDSALYFCASSVAPEGAETQYFGPGTRLLVL.

CDR3 protein: CASSLYSGLAGGRGELFF. CDR3 coding DNA: TGTGCCAGCAGCTTGTACAGCGGACTAGCGGGAGGCAGGGGGGAGCTGTTTTTT. The chain combines TRBV5-8 with TRBJ2-2, with 14 bases fitting TRBD2. The germline gives CDR1 SGHTS, CDR2 YDEGEE. The trim removed 1 base at V and 8 bases at J, leaving 10 bases unmatched. CDR3 size: 18 residues.

The chain has TRBV7-9 and TRBJ2-1, with TRBD2 matching over 11 bases. The CDR3 is 17 amino acids. Germline CDR1 reads SEHNR; CDR2 reads FQNEAQ (reference sequence). V trimming: 4 bases; J trimming: 4 bases; junction bases outside the gene matches: 9. The chain's CDR3 is CASSWTRLAGTYNEQFF. CDR3 DNA sequence: TGTGCCAGCAGCTGGACTCGACTAGCGGGGACGTACAATGAGCAGTTCTTC.